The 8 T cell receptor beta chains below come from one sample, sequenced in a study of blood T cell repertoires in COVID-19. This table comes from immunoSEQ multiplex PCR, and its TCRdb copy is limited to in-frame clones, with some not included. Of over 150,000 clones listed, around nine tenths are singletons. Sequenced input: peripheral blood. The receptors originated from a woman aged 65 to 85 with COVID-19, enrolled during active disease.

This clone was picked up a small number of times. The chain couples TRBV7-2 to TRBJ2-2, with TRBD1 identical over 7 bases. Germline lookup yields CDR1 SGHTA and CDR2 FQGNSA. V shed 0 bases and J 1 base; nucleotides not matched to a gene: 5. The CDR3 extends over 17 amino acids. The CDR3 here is CASSLAYRQGNTGELFF. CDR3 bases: TGTGCCAGCAGCTTAGCCTACCGACAGGGGAACACCGGGGAGCTGTTTTTT. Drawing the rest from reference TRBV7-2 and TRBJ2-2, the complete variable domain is GAGVSQSPSNKVTEKGKDVELRCDPISGHTALYWYRQSLGQGLEFLIYFQGNSAPDKSGLPSDRFSAERTGGSVSTLTIQRTQQEDSAVYLCASSLAYRQGNTGELFFGEGSRLTVL.

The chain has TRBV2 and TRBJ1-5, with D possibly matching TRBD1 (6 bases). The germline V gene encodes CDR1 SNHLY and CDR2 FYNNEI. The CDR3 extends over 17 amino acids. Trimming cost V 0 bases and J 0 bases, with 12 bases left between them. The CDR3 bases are TGTGCCAGCAGTGAAGCCCGGACAGCCTATAGCAATCAGCCCCAGCATTTT. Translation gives CASSEARTAYSNQPQHF.

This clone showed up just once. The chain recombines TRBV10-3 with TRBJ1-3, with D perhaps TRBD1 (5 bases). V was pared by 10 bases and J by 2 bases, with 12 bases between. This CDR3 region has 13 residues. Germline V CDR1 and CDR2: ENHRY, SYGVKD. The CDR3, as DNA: TGTGCCACCACGGGGGGGGCTGGAAACACCATATATTTT. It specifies CATTGGAGNTIYF.

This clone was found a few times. This CDR3 reads CASSFREPNTGELFF. CDR3 in DNA: TGCGCCAGCAGCTTCCGGGAACCGAACACCGGGGAGCTGTTTTTT. The chain recombines TRBV5-1 with TRBJ2-2; D possibly corresponds to TRBD2 (5 bases). CDR3 length equals 15 residues. The germline V gene encodes CDR1 SGHRS and CDR2 YFSETQ. Trimming took 2 bases from V and 0 from J, leaving 8 bases between them.

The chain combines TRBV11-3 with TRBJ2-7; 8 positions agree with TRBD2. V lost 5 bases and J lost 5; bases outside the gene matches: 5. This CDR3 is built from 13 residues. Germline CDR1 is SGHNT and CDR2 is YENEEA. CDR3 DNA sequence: TGTGCCAGCAGCCAGACTAGCGTCCACGAGCAGTACTTC. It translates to CASSQTSVHEQYF.

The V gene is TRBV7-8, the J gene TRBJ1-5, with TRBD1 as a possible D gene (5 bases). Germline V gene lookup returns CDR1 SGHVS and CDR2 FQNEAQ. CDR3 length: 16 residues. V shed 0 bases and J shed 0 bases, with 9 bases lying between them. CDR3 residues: CASSLAGLYSNQPQHF. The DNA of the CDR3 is TGTGCCAGCAGCTTAGCGGGGCTATATAGCAATCAGCCCCAGCATTTT.

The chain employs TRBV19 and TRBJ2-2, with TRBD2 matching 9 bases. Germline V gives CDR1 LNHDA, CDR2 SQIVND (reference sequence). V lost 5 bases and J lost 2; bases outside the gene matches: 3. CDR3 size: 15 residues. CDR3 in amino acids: CASSGTSPNTGELFF. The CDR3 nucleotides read TGTGCCAGTAGTGGGACTAGCCCTAACACCGGGGAGCTGTTTTTT.

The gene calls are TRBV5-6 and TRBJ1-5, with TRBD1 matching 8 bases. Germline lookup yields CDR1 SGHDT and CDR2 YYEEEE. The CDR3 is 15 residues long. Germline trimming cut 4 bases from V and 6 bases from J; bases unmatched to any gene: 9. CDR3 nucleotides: TGTGCCAGCAGCCTATTACAGGGGGTAGGTCAGCCCCAGCATTTT. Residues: CASSLLQGVGQPQHF.